This TCR beta chain was sequenced for a study of long-term antiretroviral therapy in people with HIV. Researchers report immunoSEQ v3.0 was run at survey level. Sequencing aimed to cover roughly 40,000-50,000 T-cell genomes per sample. Data came from immunoSEQ multiplex PCR; TCRdb stores just in-frame clones and leaves some out. This repertoire shows around 23,000 clones, roughly 77% found once; its top ten account for approximately 6.1%. The CDR3 consists of 16 residues. Looked up from germline, CDR1 is MNHEY and CDR2 is SMNVEV (reference sequence). Trimming removed 1 base at V and 2 bases at J, with 14 bases between.

This sequence was found in a man between 25 and 39 years old with HIV. Sequencing used unsorted PBMCs, obtained 4.4 years after starting antiretroviral therapy. The chain combines TRBV27 with TRBJ1-2; TRBD1 is a possible D gene (6 bases). The CDR3 loop reads CASSLLLGGLNYGYTF. CDR3 DNA sequence: TGTGCCAGCAGTTTATTGTTAGGGGGGCTAAACTATGGCTACACCTTC.